This T cell receptor beta chain was obtained from a study of T cells after yellow fever vaccination. At the level of the study: The fractions with low cell numbers were processed using SMART-Seq v4 Ultra Low Input.

This clonotype was seen repeatedly, ten times or more. The antigen is undetermined. Trimming pared 3 bases from V and 1 base from J, leaving 16 bases between. Germline V gene data show CDR1 as SGHRS and CDR2 as YFSETQ. The CDR3 totals 16 residues. General study results and limits: By day 5 rather than day 15, the secondary response had peaked, though it was weaker.

For TCR, cDNA came from 5'RACE template switching, which added a universal primer site and UMIs. TCRdb called the 5' RACE reads again in MiXCR, with one record for every CDR3 protein. In the table there are about 400,000 distinct CDR3 sequences, over 5% of which are singletons. The sequence derives from a man aged 25 to 40 who received the YFV17D yellow fever vaccine. The V call is TRBV5-1, the J call TRBJ1-1, with a weak D call TRBD1 (5 bases). The sample here was PBMCs, taken 5 days after the yellow fever booster vaccination. CDR3 sequence (DNA): TGCGCCAGCAGCTGGGCTATGACCGGGGCGAACACTGAAGCTTTCTTT. This sequence encodes CASSWAMTGANTEAFF.